This entry is about one TCR beta chain. Participants spanned ages about 18 to 90 years and resided in 20 to 30 US areas. Self-reported history from a screening survey and questionnaire set each donor's cohort. This entry comes from a study of blood T cell repertoires in COVID-19. Overall study: There were acute and convalescent COVID-19 samples, and they came from the United States, Italy and Spain.

CDR3 length equals 15 residues. Germline loops: CDR1 LGHDT, CDR2 YNNKEL (reference sequence). V was pared by 4 bases and J by 10 bases, with 19 bases between. The method was immunoSEQ multiplex PCR; TCRdb's version includes in-frame clones alone and lacks a portion of them. The sample contains just over 300,000 clones, 90% of which appear only once. Sequencing input: PBMCs or T cells enriched from blood (not recorded which). This receptor was identified in a woman in her late teens or twenties with acute COVID-19. V and J are TRBV3-1 (or the pseudogene TRBV3-2) and TRBJ1-4, with a tentative D call TRBD1 (5 bases). The DNA of the CDR3 is TGTGCCAGCAGCCCAAGGGACGCAAGGGAGGCAAAACTGTTTTTT. This gives the protein CASSPRDAREAKLFF.